This is a list of T cell receptor beta chains from one sample in a study of blood T cell repertoires in COVID-19. Some clones are missing from TCRdb's copy, which holds only in-frame ones; the method was immunoSEQ multiplex PCR. The repertoire holds about 160,000 clones, with approximately 82% as singletons. Sequenced sample: peripheral blood. The receptors come from a woman of 80 years or more with acute or convalescent COVID-19. Both conserved end residues are part of each CDR3. The D gene is left open where the match is weak.

d_gene,j_gene,v_gene,CDR3nt,CDR3aa
TRBD2,TRBJ2-1,TRBV5-1,TGCGCCAGCAGCCTACCGACTAGCGGGAGAGGCAATGAGCAGTTCTTC,CASSLPTSGRGNEQFF
TRBD1,TRBJ1-5,TRBV28,TGTGCCAGCAGTCCGCCCCGACAGGGGGCGTTCAATCAGCCCCAGCATTTT,CASSPPRQGAFNQPQHF
NA,TRBJ1-1,TRBV5-8,TGTGCCAGCAGCCCGGGGGAGATCGGGTGGAGTGAAGCTTTCTTT,CASSPGEIGWSEAFF
TRBD1,TRBJ1-1,TRBV6-5,TGTGCCAGCAGTTACAGGGGGCGGACAGTTGAAGCTTTCTTT,CASSYRGRTVEAFF
TRBD2,TRBJ2-1,TRBV5-1,TGCGCCAGCAGCCCTGGGACTAGCGCGCCAGAGCAGTTCTTC,CASSPGTSAPEQFF
NA,TRBJ2-3,TRBV3-1/TRBV3-2,TGTGCCAGCGGGCCGCCATCCCCGGGGGATACGCAGTATTTT,CASGPPSPGDTQYF
NA,TRBJ2-7,TRBV4-2,TGTGCCAGCAGCCAAGGCGGGACCCCCTACGAGCAGTACTTC,CASSQGGTPYEQYF
NA,TRBJ2-1,TRBV19,TGTGCAAGCGCGGGCACCGGACCCTACAATGAGCAGTTCTTC,CASAGTGPYNEQFF
NA,TRBJ1-4,TRBV4-1,TGCGCCAGCAGCCAAGAGGGGCAGCGTGGTGAACTGTTTTTT,CASSQEGQRGELFF
TRBD1,TRBJ1-1,TRBV3-1/TRBV3-2,TGTGCCAGCAGCTACGACAGGGCGAACACTGAAGCTTTCTTT,CASSYDRANTEAFF